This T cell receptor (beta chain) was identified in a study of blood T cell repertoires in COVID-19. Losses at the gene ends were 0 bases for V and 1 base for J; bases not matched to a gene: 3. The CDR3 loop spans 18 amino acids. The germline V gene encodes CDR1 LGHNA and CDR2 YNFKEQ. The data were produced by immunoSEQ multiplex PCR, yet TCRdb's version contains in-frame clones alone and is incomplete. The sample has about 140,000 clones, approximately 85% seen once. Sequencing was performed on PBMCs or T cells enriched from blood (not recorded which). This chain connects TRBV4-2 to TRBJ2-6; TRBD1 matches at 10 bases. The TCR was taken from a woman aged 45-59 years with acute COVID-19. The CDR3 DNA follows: TGTGCCAGCAGCCAAGAGGGACAGGGGTTTTCTGGGGCCAACGTCCTGACTTTC. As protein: CASSQEGQGFSGANVLTF.